The 12 T cell receptor beta chains below all came from one sample that was sequenced in a study of regulatory T cells in long-lasting Graves disease. Time point in this sample: newly diagnosed GD, antithyroid drugs for less than 3 months. Construction of the TCR library relied on RNA isolated from PBMCs. Researchers made TCR beta libraries by using iRepertoire HTBI primers and running Arm-PCR on CDR3 regions. From the multiplex PCR reads, TCRdb called clonotypes with MiXCR, one entry per CDR3 protein. The sample holds 200,000 to 250,000 distinct CDR3 sequences, approximately 18% seen once. The same data also contributed to another study, on T cells in Graves' hyperthyroidism and ophthalmopathy.

Source: peripheral blood mononuclear cells (PBMCs), taken at new diagnosis, from a patient treated with antithyroid drugs. The receptor source for this set is a young woman with Graves disease.

This clonotype was detected many times. The J gene is TRBJ2-3, the V gene TRBV7-9; D gene unclear. V lost 5 bases, J lost 1 base, and 10 bases lay in between. Germline CDR1 and CDR2: SEHNR and FQNEAQ (reference sequence). The CDR3 is 14 amino acids. CDR3: CASSKSPGTDTQYF. The CDR3 DNA sequence: TGTGCCAGCAGCAAGAGTCCGGGCACAGATACGCAGTATTTT.

This clonotype was counted ten times or more. The chain couples TRBV11-2 to TRBJ2-1; TRBD2 agrees at 7 bases. Trimming took 3 bases from V and 0 from J; bases not matched to a gene: 11. The CDR3 is made up of 18 amino acids. Germline-derived CDR1 and CDR2 are SGHAT and FQNNGV. As DNA, the CDR3 is TGTGCCAGCAGCTTCCCTCCATGGGCGGGGGACTCCTACAATGAGCAGTTCTTC. Protein sequence: CASSFPPWAGDSYNEQFF.

There are many counts of this clonotype. V gene TRBV6-1 combines with J gene TRBJ1-3; the D is unclear. Germline-derived CDR1 and CDR2 are MNHNS and SASEGT. The ends were cut back, 7 bases at V and 11 bases at J, with 15 bases in the middle. The CDR3 is 12 residues long. The CDR3 region is CASNSQSSAIYF. DNA for the CDR3: TGTGCCAGCAACTCCCAGTCGAGCGCCATATATTTT.

This clonotype is a singleton in its sample. The chain is built from TRBV28 and TRBJ1-5; perhaps TRBD1 as D (5 bases). The CDR3 totals 16 residues. Between the trimmed V and J ends, which lost 4 bases and 6 bases, there was a span of 19 bases. Germline loops: CDR1 MDHEN, CDR2 SYDVKM. The CDR3 loop is CASSSPSRGAAQPQHF. Here the CDR3 DNA reads TGTGCCAGCAGTTCCCCCTCCCGGGGCGCGGCTCAGCCCCAGCATTTT.

This clonotype was detected ten times or more. This chain uses TRBV11-2 with TRBJ2-1; no clear D. The CDR3 is 17 residues long. Germline V CDR1 and CDR2: SGHAT, FQNNGV. V was clipped by 0 bases and J by 3 bases, with 15 bases between them. CDR3 nucleotides: TGTGCCAGCAGCTTAGATCCAGGTCTCCAAGGCTACAATGAGCAGTTCTTC. It encodes CASSLDPGLQGYNEQFF.

This chain connects TRBV2 to TRBJ1-1; D unclear. The CDR3 sequence is 11 residues long. V lost 10 bases, J lost 6 bases, and 12 bases lay in between. Germline V gene lookup returns CDR1 SNHLY and CDR2 FYNNEI. DNA for the CDR3: TGTGCCATTCGCGGCAACGCTGAAGCTTTCTTT. This codes for CAIRGNAEAFF. The full variable domain, with the rest looked up from reference TRBV2 and TRBJ1-1, is EPEVTQTPSHQVTQMGQEVILRCVPISNHLYFYWYRQILGQKVEFLVSFYNNEISEKSEIFDDQFSVERPDGSNFTLKIRSTKLEDSAMYFCAIRGNAEAFFGQGTRLTVV.

This clonotype was detected ten times or more. The J gene is TRBJ1-1, the V gene TRBV7-2; D is undetermined. CDR3 length: 17 residues. CDR1 and CDR2 from the germline V gene are SGHTA and FQGNSA. The V gene lost 2 bases and the J gene lost 4 bases, with 20 bases spanning the gap. In nucleotides, the CDR3 is TGTGCCAGCAGCTTATGTTTAGAAGGGTGGGGTTGCACTGAAGCTTTCTTT. Its translation is CASSLCLEGWGCTEAFF.

The table lists this clonotype with many counts. DNA for the CDR3: TGTGCCAGCATCAGACAGGGGAAGACCACTGAAGCTTTCTTT. Translated, it gives CASIRQGKTTEAFF. This chain connects TRBV6-1 to TRBJ1-1, with TRBD1 identical over 8 bases. Germline trimming cut 7 bases from V and 4 bases from J; bases unmatched to any gene: 8. The V gene's germline CDR1 is MNHNS and CDR2 SASEGT. The CDR3 has 14 amino acids.

To note about this clonotype: A much larger clone lies one base from this, so it may be a read error. The genes are TRBV5-1 and TRBJ2-1; possibly TRBD1 for D (5 bases). Trimming left V 4 bases short and J 8 bases short, with 13 bases between. Looked up from germline, CDR1 is SGHRS and CDR2 is YFSETQ. This CDR3 contains 13 residues. CDR3 amino acids: CASSPGLVYEQFF. CDR3 DNA: TGCGCCAGCAGCCCAGGGTTAGTCTATGAGCAGTTCTTC.

This clonotype was observed many times. This chain uses TRBV11-2 with TRBJ2-3; 11 bases agree with TRBD2. The CDR3 is 18 amino acids. Losses at the gene ends were 5 bases for V and 0 bases for J; bases not matched to a gene: 10. Germline V gene sequence: CDR1 SGHAT, CDR2 FQNNGV. The CDR3 coding sequence is TGTGCCAGCAGCCGTGGACTAGCGGGCTCTTCTAGCACAGATACGCAGTATTTT. It codes for CASSRGLAGSSSTDTQYF.

This chain joins TRBV2 and TRBJ1-2, with 12 nucleotides matching TRBD1. CDR3 size: 16 residues. The ends lost 6 bases at V and 2 bases at J; junction bases unmatched: 7. Germline CDR1 and CDR2: SNHLY and FYNNEI. The CDR3 sequence: CASRDPGQGANYGYTF. The DNA for the CDR3 is TGTGCCAGCAGAGACCCGGGACAGGGGGCGAACTATGGCTACACCTTC.

This chain links TRBV2 with TRBJ1-2; perhaps TRBD1 as D (5 bases). Trimming shortened V by 2 bases and J by 13 bases, and 14 bases separated the two germline ends. CDR3 length: 12 residues. CDR1 and CDR2 (germline): SNHLY, FYNNEI. CDR3 sequence (DNA): TGTGCCAGCAGTGAACCGGGCAGGGTGGGCACCTTC. Translation: CASSEPGRVGTF.